This T cell receptor (beta chain) was recorded in a study of T-cell reconstitution after alpha-beta-depleted transplantation in children. General study points: The authors attributed T-cell counts and diversity one year after transplant mostly to newly produced T cells. Where alpha-beta T cells came from about two months after transplant was reportedly several hundred expanded graft clones.

A library of TCRbeta sequences, prepared with unique molecular identifiers, was generated. TCRdb analysed the PCR reads with MiXCR anew, one entry per CDR3 protein. The sample carries approximately 85,000 distinct CDR3 sequences, 15% to 17% recorded once. This clonotype came up a few times. Its antigen remains unknown. This CDR3 has 17 amino acids. The V gene end was trimmed by 5 bases and the J gene end by 4 bases; junction bases not matched to a gene: 16. CDR1 and CDR2 from the germline V gene are SGHAT and FQNNGV. The receptor was isolated from a male patient under 10 years old who had a stem cell transplant for acute lymphoblastic leukemia, so the T cells may come from the graft donor. The sequencing used PBMCs, mostly from graft donor cells, collected 180 days after TCRalphabeta/CD19-depleted stem cell transplant. The chain uses TRBV11-2 and TRBJ1-1; 7 nucleotides line up with TRBD1. CDR3 coding DNA: TGTGCCAGCAGCCCACAGGGGATCACAGGGATTCGCACTGAAGCTTTCTTT. Amino acids: CASSPQGITGIRTEAFF.